The 7 T cell receptor beta chains below all came from one sample that was sequenced in a study of cytomegalovirus exposure and HLA in healthy donors. Profiling relied on immunoSEQ multiplex PCR, and the TCRdb table lists in-frame clones only, not all of them. The repertoire holds about 140,000 clones, about 88% seen once, with just over 8.5% in the top ten. The sequencing input was PBMCs. All receptors derive from a man between 18 and 35 years old in good health and CMV-seropositive.

This chain connects TRBV7-8 to TRBJ1-2; possible D gene TRBD1, 6 bases. The V gene's germline CDR1 is SGHVS and CDR2 FQNEAQ. Trimming cost V 5 bases and J 8 bases, with 18 bases left between them. There are 14 residues in the CDR3. CDR3 in amino acids: CASSPDRLSRGYTF. For the CDR3, the DNA is TGTGCCAGCAGCCCCGACAGGCTAAGTCGAGGCTACACCTTC.

The chain uses TRBV11-3 and TRBJ1-1; D unclear. CDR3 size: 13 residues. V dropped 5 bases and J dropped 0 bases, with 7 bases sitting between them. Germline V lookup: CDR1 SGHNT, CDR2 YENEEA. As DNA, the CDR3 is TGTGCCAGCAGCCCCAGTGTGAACACTGAAGCTTTCTTT. Its protein product is CASSPSVNTEAFF.

The rearrangement uses TRBV2 and TRBJ2-7, with 11 bases matching TRBD1. The V gene end was trimmed by 10 bases and the J gene end by 3 bases; junction bases not matched to a gene: 8. From germline, CDR1 is SNHLY and CDR2 FYNNEI. The CDR3 sequence is 14 residues long. CDR3 loop: CATLSGTGGYEQYF. The CDR3 DNA sequence: TGTGCCACCCTCTCCGGGACAGGGGGCTACGAGCAGTACTTC.

The gene calls are TRBV4-1 and TRBJ2-5; maybe TRBD2 (7 bases). Looked up from germline, CDR1 is MGHRA and CDR2 is YSYEKL. Between the trimmed V and J ends, which lost 5 bases and 4 bases, there was a span of 14 bases. The CDR3 runs 14 residues. The CDR3 protein is CASSKGGGGETQYF. The CDR3 DNA is TGCGCCAGCAGCAAAGGGGGGGGCGGAGAGACCCAGTACTTC.

CDR3 region: CASSPLRTGSTDTQYF. In DNA, the CDR3 is TGTGCCAGCTCACCACTACGGACAGGGAGCACAGATACGCAGTATTTT. The V and J genes are TRBV18 and TRBJ2-3; TRBD1 agrees at 8 bases. The CDR3 length is 16 residues. The V gene end was trimmed by 1 base and the J gene end by 0 bases; junction bases not matched to a gene: 3. In germline, CDR1 is KGHSH, CDR2 LQKENI.

The V and J genes are TRBV6-5 and TRBJ2-5, with a weak D call TRBD2 (5 bases). Germline V CDR1 and CDR2: MNHEY, SVGAGI. This CDR3 comprises 13 residues. V was shortened by 6 bases and J by 4 bases, with 12 bases between the two germline ends. CDR3 loop: CASSLGVGETQYF. CDR3 DNA sequence: TGTGCCAGCAGCCTCGGGGTAGGAGAGACCCAGTACTTC.

The rearrangement uses TRBV7-9 and TRBJ1-1; D is perhaps TRBD1 (5 bases). Looked up from germline, CDR1 is SEHNR and CDR2 is FQNEAQ (reference sequence). The CDR3 runs to 15 residues. The ends were cut back, 4 bases at V and 4 bases at J, with 16 bases in the middle. CDR3 loop: CASSSCGTFCTEAFF. CDR3 nucleotide sequence: TGTGCCAGCAGCTCCTGCGGGACTTTCTGCACTGAAGCTTTCTTT.